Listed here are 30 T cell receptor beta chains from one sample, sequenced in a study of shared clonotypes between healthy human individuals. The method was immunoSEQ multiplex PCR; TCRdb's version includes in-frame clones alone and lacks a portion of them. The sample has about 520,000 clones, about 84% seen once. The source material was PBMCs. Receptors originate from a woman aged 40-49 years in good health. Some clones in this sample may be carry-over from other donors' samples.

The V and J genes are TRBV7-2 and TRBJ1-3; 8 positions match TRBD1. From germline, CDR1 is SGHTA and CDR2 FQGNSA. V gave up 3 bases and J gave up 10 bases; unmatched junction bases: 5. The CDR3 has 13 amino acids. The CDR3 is CASSFTGQGTIYF. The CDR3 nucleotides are TGTGCCAGCAGCTTCACCGGACAGGGAACCATATATTTT.

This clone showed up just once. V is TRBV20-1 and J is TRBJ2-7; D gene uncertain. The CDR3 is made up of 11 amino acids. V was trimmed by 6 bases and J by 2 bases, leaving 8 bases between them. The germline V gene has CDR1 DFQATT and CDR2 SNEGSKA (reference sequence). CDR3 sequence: CSASFAYEQYF. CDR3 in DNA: TGCAGTGCCTCTTTCGCCTACGAGCAGTACTTC.

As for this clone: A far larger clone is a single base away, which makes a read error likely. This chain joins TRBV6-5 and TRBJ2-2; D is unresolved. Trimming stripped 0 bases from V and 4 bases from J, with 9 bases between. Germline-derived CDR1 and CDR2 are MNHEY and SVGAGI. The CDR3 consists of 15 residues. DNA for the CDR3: TGTGCCAGCAGTTACTCGACGGTGAGCACCGGGGAGCTGTTTTTT. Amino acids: CASSYSTVSTGELFF.

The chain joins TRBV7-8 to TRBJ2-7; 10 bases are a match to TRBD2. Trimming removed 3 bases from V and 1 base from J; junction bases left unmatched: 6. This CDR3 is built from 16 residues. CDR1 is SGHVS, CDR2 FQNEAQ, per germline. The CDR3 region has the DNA TGTGCCAGCAGCTTGCTAGCGGGAGTGGGATCCTACGAGCAGTACTTC. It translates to CASSLLAGVGSYEQYF.

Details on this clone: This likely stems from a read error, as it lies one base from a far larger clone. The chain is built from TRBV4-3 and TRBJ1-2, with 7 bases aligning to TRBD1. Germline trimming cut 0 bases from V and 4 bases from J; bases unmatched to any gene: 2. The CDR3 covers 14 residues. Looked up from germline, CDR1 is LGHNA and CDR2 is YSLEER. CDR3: CASSQEWTGYGYTF. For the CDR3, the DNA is TGCGCCAGCAGCCAAGAGTGGACAGGCTATGGCTACACCTTC.

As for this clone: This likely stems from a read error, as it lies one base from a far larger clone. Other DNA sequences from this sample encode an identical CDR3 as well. The CDR3 nucleotides read TGTGCTAGTGGACAGCCCTCTAATGAAAAACTGTTTTTT. The encoded protein is CASGQPSNEKLFF. The chain recombines TRBV28 with TRBJ1-4, with a weak D call TRBD1 (6 bases). Germline CDR1 and CDR2: MDHEN and SYDVKM. The CDR3 is made up of 13 amino acids.

CDR3 in DNA: TGTGCCAGCAGCTCCCCCACTAGCGGAGGGGAGCAGTTCTTC. Its translation is CASSSPTSGGEQFF. This sequence joins TRBV7-2 and TRBJ2-1; 8 nucleotides line up with TRBD2. The ends lost 4 bases at V and 10 bases at J; junction bases unmatched: 9. Germline lookup yields CDR1 SGHTA and CDR2 FQGNSA. CDR3 length equals 14 residues.

The CDR3: CASSGLREQYF. The CDR3 DNA reads as TGTGCCAGCAGTGGGTTGCGCGAGCAGTACTTC. J is TRBJ2-7 and V is TRBV28; no definite D call. Trimming removed 5 bases at V and 6 bases at J, with 8 bases between. Per the germline V gene, CDR1 is MDHEN and CDR2 is SYDVKM. This CDR3 comprises 11 residues. The full variable domain, with the rest looked up from reference TRBV28 and TRBJ2-7, is DVKVTQSSRYLVKRTGEKVFLECVQDMDHENMFWYRQDPGLGLRLIYFSYDVKMKEKGDIPEGYSVSREKKERFSLILESASTNQTSMYLCASSGLREQYFGPGTRLTVT.

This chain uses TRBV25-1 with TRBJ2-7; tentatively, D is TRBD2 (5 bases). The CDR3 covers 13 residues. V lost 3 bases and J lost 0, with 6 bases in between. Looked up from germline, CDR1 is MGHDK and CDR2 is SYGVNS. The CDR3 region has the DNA TGTGCCAGCAGTGACGGGGACTCCTACGAGCAGTACTTC. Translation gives CASSDGDSYEQYF.

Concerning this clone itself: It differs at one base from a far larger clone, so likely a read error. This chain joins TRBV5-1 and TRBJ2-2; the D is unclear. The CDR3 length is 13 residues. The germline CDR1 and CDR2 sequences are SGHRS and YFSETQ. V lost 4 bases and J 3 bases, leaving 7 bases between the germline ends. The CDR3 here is CASSRLDTGELFF. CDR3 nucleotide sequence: TGCGCCAGCAGCAGGTTGGACACCGGGGAGCTGTTTTTT.

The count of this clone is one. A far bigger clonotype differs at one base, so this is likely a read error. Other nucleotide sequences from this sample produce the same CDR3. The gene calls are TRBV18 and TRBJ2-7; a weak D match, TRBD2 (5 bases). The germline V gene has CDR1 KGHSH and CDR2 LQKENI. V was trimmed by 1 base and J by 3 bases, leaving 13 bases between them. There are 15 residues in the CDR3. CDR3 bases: TGTGCCAGCTCACCACGCTCGAGGACTCTCTACGAGCAGTACTTC. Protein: CASSPRSRTLYEQYF. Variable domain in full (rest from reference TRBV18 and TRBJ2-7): NAGVMQNPRHLVRRRGQEARLRCSPMKGHSHVYWYRQLPEEGLKFMVYLQKENIIDESGMPKERFSAEFPKEGPSILRIQQVVRGDSAAYFCASSPRSRTLYEQYFGPGTRLTVT.

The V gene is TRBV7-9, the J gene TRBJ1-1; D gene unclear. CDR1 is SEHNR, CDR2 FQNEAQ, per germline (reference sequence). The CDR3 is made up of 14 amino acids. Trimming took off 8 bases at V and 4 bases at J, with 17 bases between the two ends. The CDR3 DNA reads TGTGCCAGCCGAATCCTTGGGGAAAGCACTGAAGCTTTCTTT. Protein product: CASRILGESTEAFF. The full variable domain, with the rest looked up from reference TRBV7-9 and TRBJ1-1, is DTGVSQNPRHKITKRGQNVTFRCDPISEHNRLYWYRQTLGQGPEFLTYFQNEAQLEKSRLLSDRFSAERPKGSFSTLEIQRTEQGDSAMYLCASRILGESTEAFFGQGTRLTVV.

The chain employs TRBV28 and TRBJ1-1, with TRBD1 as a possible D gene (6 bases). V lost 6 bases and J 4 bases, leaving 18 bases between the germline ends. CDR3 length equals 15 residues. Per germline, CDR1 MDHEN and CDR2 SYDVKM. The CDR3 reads CASRENRAMVTEAFF. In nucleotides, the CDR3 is TGTGCCAGCAGGGAAAACAGGGCGATGGTCACTGAAGCTTTCTTT.

CDR3 amino acids: CASRSTSGTYNEQFF. The CDR3, as DNA: TGTGCCAGCAGATCGACTAGCGGAACCTACAATGAGCAGTTCTTC. This chain uses TRBV6-1 with TRBJ2-1; 9 nucleotides line up with TRBD2. The J segment lost 2 bases and the V segment lost 6 bases, leaving 5 bases of the junction unmatched. Germline-derived CDR1 and CDR2 are MNHNS and SASEGT. The length of the CDR3 is 15 residues.

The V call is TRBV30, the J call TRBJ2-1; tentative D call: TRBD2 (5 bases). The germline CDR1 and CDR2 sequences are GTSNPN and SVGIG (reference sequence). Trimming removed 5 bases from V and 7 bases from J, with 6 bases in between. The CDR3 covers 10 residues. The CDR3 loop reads CAWGENEQFF. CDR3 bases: TGTGCCTGGGGGGAGAATGAGCAGTTCTTC. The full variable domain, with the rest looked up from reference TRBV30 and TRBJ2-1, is SQTIHQWPATLVQPVGSPLSLECTVEGTSNPNLYWYRQAAGRGLQLLFYSVGIGQISSEVPQNLSASRPQDRQFILSSKKLLLSDSGFYLCAWGENEQFFGPGTRLTVL.

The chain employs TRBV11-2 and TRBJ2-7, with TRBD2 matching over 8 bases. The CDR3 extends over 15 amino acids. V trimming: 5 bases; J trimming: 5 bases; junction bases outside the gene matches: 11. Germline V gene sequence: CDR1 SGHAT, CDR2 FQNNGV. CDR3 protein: CASSTDGSGIDEQYF. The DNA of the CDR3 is TGTGCCAGCAGCACAGACGGTAGCGGGATCGACGAGCAGTACTTC. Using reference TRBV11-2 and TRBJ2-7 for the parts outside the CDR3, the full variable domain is EAGVAQSPRYKIIEKRQSVAFWCNPISGHATLYWYQQILGQGPKLLIQFQNNGVVDDSQLPKDRFSAERLKGVDSTLKIQPAKLEDSAVYLCASSTDGSGIDEQYFGPGTRLTVT.

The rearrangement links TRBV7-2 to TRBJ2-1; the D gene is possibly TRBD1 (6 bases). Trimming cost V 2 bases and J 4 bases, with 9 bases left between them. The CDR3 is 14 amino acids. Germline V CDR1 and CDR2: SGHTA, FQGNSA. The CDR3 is CASSLNRAYNEQFF. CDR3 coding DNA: TGTGCCAGCAGCTTAAACAGGGCGTACAATGAGCAGTTCTTC. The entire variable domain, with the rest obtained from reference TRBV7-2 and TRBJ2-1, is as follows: GAGVSQSPSNKVTEKGKDVELRCDPISGHTALYWYRQSLGQGLEFLIYFQGNSAPDKSGLPSDRFSAERTGGSVSTLTIQRTQQEDSAVYLCASSLNRAYNEQFFGPGTRLTVL.

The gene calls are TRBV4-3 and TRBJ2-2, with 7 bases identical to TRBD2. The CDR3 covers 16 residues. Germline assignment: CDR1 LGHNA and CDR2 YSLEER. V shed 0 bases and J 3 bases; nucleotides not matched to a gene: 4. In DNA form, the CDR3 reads TGCGCCAGCAGCCAAGATGCGGGGGTGGACACCGGGGAGCTGTTTTTT. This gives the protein CASSQDAGVDTGELFF.

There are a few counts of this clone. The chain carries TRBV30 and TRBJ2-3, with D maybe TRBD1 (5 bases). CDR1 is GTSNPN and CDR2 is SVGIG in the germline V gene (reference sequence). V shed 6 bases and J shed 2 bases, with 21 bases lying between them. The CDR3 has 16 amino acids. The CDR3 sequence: CACQPGRAGNTDTQYF. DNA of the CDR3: TGTGCCTGTCAGCCCGGTCGGGCAGGGAACACAGATACGCAGTATTTT.

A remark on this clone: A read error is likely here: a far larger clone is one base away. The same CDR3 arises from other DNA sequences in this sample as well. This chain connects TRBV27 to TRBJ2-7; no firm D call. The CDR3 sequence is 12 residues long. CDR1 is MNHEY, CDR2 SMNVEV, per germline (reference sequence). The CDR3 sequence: CASSLNRNEQYF. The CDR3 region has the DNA TGTGCTAGCAGTTTAAACCGCAACGAGCAGTACTTC.

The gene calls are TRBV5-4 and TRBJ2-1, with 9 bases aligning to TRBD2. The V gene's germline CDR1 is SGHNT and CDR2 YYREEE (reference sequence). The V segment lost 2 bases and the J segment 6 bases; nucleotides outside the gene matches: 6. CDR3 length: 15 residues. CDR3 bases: TGTGCCAGCAGCTTTGTAGCGGGAGCGCGCAATGAGCAGTTCTTC. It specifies CASSFVAGARNEQFF.

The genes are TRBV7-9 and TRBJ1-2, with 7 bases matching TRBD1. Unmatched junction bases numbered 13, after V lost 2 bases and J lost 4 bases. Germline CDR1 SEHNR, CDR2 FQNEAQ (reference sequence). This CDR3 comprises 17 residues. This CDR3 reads CASSLTREGASLYGYTF. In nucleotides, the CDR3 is TGTGCCAGCAGCTTAACTCGCGAGGGGGCATCTCTCTATGGCTACACCTTC.

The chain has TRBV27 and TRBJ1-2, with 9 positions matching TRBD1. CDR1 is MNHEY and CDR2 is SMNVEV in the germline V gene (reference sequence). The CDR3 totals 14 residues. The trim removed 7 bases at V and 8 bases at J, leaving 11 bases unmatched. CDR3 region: CASTPLGDRAGYTF. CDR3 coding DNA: TGTGCCAGCACCCCACTCGGGGACAGGGCGGGCTACACCTTC.

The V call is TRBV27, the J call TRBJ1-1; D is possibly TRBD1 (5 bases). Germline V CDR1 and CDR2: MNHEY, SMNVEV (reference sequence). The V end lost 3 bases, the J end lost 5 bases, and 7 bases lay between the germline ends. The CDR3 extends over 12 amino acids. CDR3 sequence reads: CASSFRGTEAFF. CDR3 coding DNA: TGTGCCAGCAGTTTTCGGGGGACTGAAGCTTTCTTT.

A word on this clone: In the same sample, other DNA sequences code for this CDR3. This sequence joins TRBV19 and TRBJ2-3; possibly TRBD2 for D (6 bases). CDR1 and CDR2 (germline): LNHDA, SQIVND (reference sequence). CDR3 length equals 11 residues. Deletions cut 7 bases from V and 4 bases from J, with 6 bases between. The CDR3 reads CASTGADTQYF. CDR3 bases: TGTGCCAGTACGGGGGCAGATACGCAGTATTTT.

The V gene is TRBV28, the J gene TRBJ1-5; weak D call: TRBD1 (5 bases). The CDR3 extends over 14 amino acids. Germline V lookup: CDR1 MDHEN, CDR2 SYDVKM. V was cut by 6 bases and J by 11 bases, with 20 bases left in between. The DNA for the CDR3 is TGTGCCAGCAGGGGACGCCATCCTTCAAATACCCAGCATTTT. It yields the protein CASRGRHPSNTQHF.

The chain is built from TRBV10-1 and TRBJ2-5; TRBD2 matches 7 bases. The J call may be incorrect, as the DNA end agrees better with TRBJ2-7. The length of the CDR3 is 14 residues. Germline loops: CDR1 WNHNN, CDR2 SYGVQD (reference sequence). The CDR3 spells CASSGSGGLGEQYF. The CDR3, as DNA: TGCGCCAGCAGTGGGTCGGGAGGCCTCGGCGAGCAGTACTTC.

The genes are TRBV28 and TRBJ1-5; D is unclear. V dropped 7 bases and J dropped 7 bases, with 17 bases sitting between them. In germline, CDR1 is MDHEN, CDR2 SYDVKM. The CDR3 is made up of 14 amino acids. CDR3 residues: CASKNRDPIQPQHF. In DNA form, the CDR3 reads TGTGCCAGCAAAAACCGGGATCCGATCCAGCCCCAGCATTTT.

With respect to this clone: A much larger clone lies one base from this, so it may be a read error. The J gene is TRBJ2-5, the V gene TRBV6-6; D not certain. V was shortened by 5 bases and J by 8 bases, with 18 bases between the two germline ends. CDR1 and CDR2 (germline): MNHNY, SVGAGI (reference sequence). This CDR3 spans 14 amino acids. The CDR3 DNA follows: TGTGCCAGCAGTGCGGACGGAACCAAGAGAACCCAGTACTTC. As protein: CASSADGTKRTQYF.

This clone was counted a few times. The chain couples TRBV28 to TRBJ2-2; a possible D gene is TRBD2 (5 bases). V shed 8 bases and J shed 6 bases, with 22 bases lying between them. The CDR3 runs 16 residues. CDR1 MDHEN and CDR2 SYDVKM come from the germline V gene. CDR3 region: CASQGGGPDSPGELFF. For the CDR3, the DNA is TGTGCCAGCCAAGGCGGAGGCCCAGATTCCCCCGGGGAGCTGTTTTTT.